Following are 11 T cell receptor beta chains from one sample sequenced in a study of OX40 agonist ivuxolimab in advanced cancers. The table came from immunoSEQ multiplex PCR; TCRdb's copy has only in-frame clones and leaves some out. The table records some 80,000 clones, roughly 84% of them present only once. Sequenced material: CD4+ or CD8+ T cells sorted from blood, taken in a trial of the OX40 agonist ivuxolimab. Receptor source: an adult with an advanced solid tumor such as melanoma, head and neck, liver or kidney cancer.

The rearrangement joins TRBV2 to TRBJ2-4; TRBD2 might be the D (5 bases). Trimming took 4 bases from V and 6 from J, leaving 10 bases between them. The CDR3 runs to 13 residues. Germline V gives CDR1 SNHLY, CDR2 FYNNEI. CDR3 sequence: CASSGPGGNIQYF. The CDR3 coding sequence is TGTGCCAGCAGTGGGCCCGGAGGAAACATTCAGTACTTC.

The rearrangement uses TRBV5-4 and TRBJ2-5, with D tentatively TRBD2 (5 bases). The germline gives CDR1 SGHNT, CDR2 YYREEE (reference sequence). The CDR3 extends over 13 amino acids. Trimming removed 4 bases from V and 2 bases from J, with 9 bases in between. The DNA of the CDR3 is TGTGCCAGCAGCGTGCTAGCACAAGAGACCCAGTACTTC. Amino acids: CASSVLAQETQYF.

The V call is TRBV27, the J call TRBJ1-6; weak D call: TRBD1 (6 bases). CDR1 and CDR2 from the germline V gene are MNHEY and SMNVEV (reference sequence). V was pared by 5 bases and J by 8 bases, with 16 bases between. This CDR3 has 15 residues. Here the CDR3 reads CASSALRGGYSPLHF. The CDR3 DNA reads TGTGCCAGCAGTGCTCTCAGGGGTGGTTATTCACCCCTCCACTTT.

This clone was found once. J is TRBJ2-6 and V is TRBV18; 9 bases align to TRBD2. Per germline, CDR1 KGHSH and CDR2 LQKENI. This CDR3 region has 17 residues. With V trimmed by 1 base and J by 4 bases, 5 bases remained unmatched. The CDR3 sequence is CASSPLAGAQGANVLTF. For the CDR3, the DNA is TGTGCCAGCTCACCACTAGCGGGGGCTCAGGGGGCCAACGTCCTGACTTTC.

This chain links TRBV19 with TRBJ2-3; D remains unclear. Germline values: CDR1 LNHDA, CDR2 SQIVND (reference sequence). This CDR3 is 13 amino acids long. Trimming shortened V by 4 bases and J by 6 bases, and 11 bases separated the two germline ends. The CDR3 sequence is CASSTLGSDTQYF. CDR3 DNA: TGTGCCAGTAGTACCCTAGGGTCGGATACGCAGTATTTT.

V and J are TRBV30 and TRBJ2-5; TRBD2 is a possible D gene (5 bases). The CDR3 consists of 11 residues. The V end was cut by 2 bases, the J end by 9 bases, with 10 bases between. Germline V gene data show CDR1 as GTSNPN and CDR2 as SVGIG (reference sequence). CDR3 coding DNA: TGTGCCTGGAGTTGGGCGGAGGCCCAGTACTTC. Translated: CAWSWAEAQYF.

This chain links TRBV6-6 with TRBJ1-5; no reliable D call. Germline CDR1 reads MNHNY; CDR2 reads SVGAGI (reference sequence). Between the trimmed V and J ends, which lost 0 bases and 3 bases, there was a span of 9 bases. CDR3 size: 15 residues. The CDR3 DNA sequence: TGTGCCAGCAGTTACTCGAATCGGGACAATCAGCCCCAGCATTTT. As protein: CASSYSNRDNQPQHF.

This clone came up a few times. This sequence joins TRBV25-1 and TRBJ1-2, with no clear D. The CDR3 sequence is 12 residues long. Germline CDR1 and CDR2: MGHDK and SYGVNS. The ends were cut back, 6 bases at V and 1 base at J, with 6 bases in the middle. The CDR3 DNA follows: TGTGCCAGCAGCAGACTTAACTATGGCTACACCTTC. Translated, it gives CASSRLNYGYTF.

The J gene is TRBJ1-5, the V gene TRBV6-1, with 7 bases aligning to TRBD1. V was pared by 2 bases and J by 5 bases, with 12 bases of the junction left unmatched. CDR1 MNHNS and CDR2 SASEGT come from the germline V gene. The CDR3 extends over 17 amino acids. CDR3 amino acids: CASSEPISRDSHQPQHF. The CDR3, as DNA: TGTGCCAGCAGTGAACCCATATCCCGGGACAGCCATCAGCCCCAGCATTTT.

The rearrangement links TRBV2 to TRBJ2-1, with D unclear. The length of the CDR3 is 12 residues. Trimming took 5 bases from V and 7 from J, leaving 9 bases between them. Germline CDR1 and CDR2: SNHLY and FYNNEI. The CDR3 spells CASSPEGNEQFF. DNA for the CDR3: TGTGCCAGCAGTCCCGAAGGAAATGAGCAGTTCTTC.

This sequence joins TRBV6-6 and TRBJ1-4; 7 bases agree with TRBD1. Germline assignment: CDR1 MNHNY and CDR2 SVGAGI (reference sequence). The CDR3 has 11 residues. Trimming took 6 bases from V and 16 from J; bases not matched to a gene: 8. The CDR3 loop reads CASRSDRRPFF. DNA of the CDR3: TGTGCCAGCAGATCGGACAGGCGACCGTTTTTT.